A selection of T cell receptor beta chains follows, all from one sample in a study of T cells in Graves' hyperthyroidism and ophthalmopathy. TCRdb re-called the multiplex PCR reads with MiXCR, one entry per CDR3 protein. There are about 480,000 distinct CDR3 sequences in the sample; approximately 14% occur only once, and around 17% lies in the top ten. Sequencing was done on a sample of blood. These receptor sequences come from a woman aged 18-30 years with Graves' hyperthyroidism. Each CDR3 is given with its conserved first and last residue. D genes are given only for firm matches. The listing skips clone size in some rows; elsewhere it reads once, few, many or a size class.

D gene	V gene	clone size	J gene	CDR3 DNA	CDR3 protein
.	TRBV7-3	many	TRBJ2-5	TGTGCCAGCAGCTTTAGGGGGGACAATCAAGAGACCCAGTACTTC	CASSFRGDNQETQYF
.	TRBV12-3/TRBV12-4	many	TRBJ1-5	TGTGCCAGCAGTGGACAGCATAGCAATCAGCCCCAGCATTTT	CASSGQHSNQPQHF
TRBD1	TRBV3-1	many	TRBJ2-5	TGTGCCAGCAGTCAAACGGACAGGGGTAAACCATGGACCCAGTACTTC	CASSQTDRGKPWTQYF
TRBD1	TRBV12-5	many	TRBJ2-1	TGTGCTAGTGGATTTACAGGGGTTGAGCAGTTCTTC	CASGFTGVEQFF
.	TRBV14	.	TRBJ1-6	TGTGCCAGCAGCCGATTCAATATGGGACACAGAGGCGTAACACCCCTCCACTTT	CASSRFNMGHRGVTPLHF
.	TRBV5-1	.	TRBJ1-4	TGCGCCAGCAGCTTGTTAGGTTTTAATGAAAAACTGTTTTTT	CASSLLGFNEKLFF
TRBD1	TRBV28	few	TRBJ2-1	TGTGCCAGCAGTACAGGGGGTAACAATGAGCAGTTCTTC	CASSTGGNNEQFF
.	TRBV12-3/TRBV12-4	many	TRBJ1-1	TGTGCCAGCAGTGGACCGTTGGGCACTGAAGCTTTCTTT	CASSGPLGTEAFF
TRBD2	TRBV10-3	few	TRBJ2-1	TGTGCCATCAGTGAATCTAGCGGAGGATTAGGGGATGAGCAGTTCTTC	CAISESSGGLGDEQFF
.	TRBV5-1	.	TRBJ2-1	TGCGCCAGCAGCCAAGATAAAAGCTTCTCCTACAATGAGCAGTTCTTC	CASSQDKSFSYNEQFF
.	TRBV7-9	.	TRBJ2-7	TGTGCCAGCAGCTTAATGGCGTACGCAGACTACGAGCAGTACTTC	CASSLMAYADYEQYF
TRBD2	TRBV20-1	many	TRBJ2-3	TGCAGTGCTCCCCAAGGCCGGCTAGCGGAGGATACGCAGTATTTT	CSAPQGRLAEDTQYF
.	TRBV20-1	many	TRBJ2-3	TGCAGCGCTATGGGAGGATCAGATACGCAGTATTTT	CSAMGGSDTQYF
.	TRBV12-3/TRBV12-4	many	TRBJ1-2	TGTGCCAGCAGTTTAGATGGGAGGTTCGGGGGGTATGGCTACACCTTC	CASSLDGRFGGYGYTF
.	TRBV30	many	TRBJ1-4	TGTGCCTGGAGCCCTGCCCCGGGACGGATGAATGAAAAACTGTTTTTT	CAWSPAPGRMNEKLFF
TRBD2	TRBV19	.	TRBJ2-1	TGTGCCAGTAGTCTAGGGACTAGCGCTTACAAGGAGCAGTTCTTC	CASSLGTSAYKEQFF
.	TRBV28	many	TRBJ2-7	TGTGCCAGCAGCCCTCGCGCCTACGAGCAGTACTTC	CASSPRAYEQYF
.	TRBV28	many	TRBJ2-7	TGTGCCAGCAGTGGGCCGGGACACAGGAAAAGCTCCTACGAGCAGTACTTC	CASSGPGHRKSSYEQYF
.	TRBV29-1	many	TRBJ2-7	TGCAGCGTTGGGCCCAGATCCTACGAGCAGTACTTC	CSVGPRSYEQYF
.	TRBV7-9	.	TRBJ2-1	TGTGCCAGCAGCTTTCAGGGATACAATGAGCAGTTCTTC	CASSFQGYNEQFF
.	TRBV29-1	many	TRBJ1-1	TGCAGCGTTGAACCCGGGGGACGGGGCGACCCCGCTTTCTTT	CSVEPGGRGDPAFF
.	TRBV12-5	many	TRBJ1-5	TGTGCTAGTGTTCCCTATGGAATGGAGCCCCAGCATTTT	CASVPYGMEPQHF
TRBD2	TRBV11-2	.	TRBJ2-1	TGTGCCAGCAGCCAGGGGCTACTAGCGGGAGGTCACAATGAGCAGTTCTTC	CASSQGLLAGGHNEQFF
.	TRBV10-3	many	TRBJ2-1	TGTGCCATCAGGACAGCCTCCTACAATGAGCAGTTCTTC	CAIRTASYNEQFF